This record concerns one T cell receptor beta chain sequence. Its specificity is not known. The entry originates in a study of T cells after yellow fever vaccination. Study overall: Preparation of fractions with low cell numbers was performed using SMART-Seq v4 Ultra Low Input. Study-level findings and limits: It was a weaker secondary response, yet one that peaked faster, at day 5 versus 15. Most primary-vaccination clones reappeared after the booster (about 96% CD4, roughly 88% CD8).

Between the trimmed V and J ends, which lost 3 bases and 1 base, there was a span of 18 bases. Germline-derived CDR1 and CDR2 are SGHVS and FNYEAQ. The CDR3 sequence is 17 residues long. Generation of TCR cDNA used 5'RACE template switching (which added a universal primer site and UMIs). A single record per CDR3 protein comes from TCRdb applying MiXCR to the 5' RACE reads. The sample includes under 600,000 distinct CDR3 sequences, approximately 12% of them seen just once. The TCR sequence derives from a man in his thirties or forties who received the YFV17D yellow fever vaccine. The chain is built from TRBV7-6 and TRBJ1-1; the D gene is possibly TRBD1 (6 bases). The specimen comprised PBMCs, sampled on the day of the yellow fever booster vaccination. The chain's CDR3 is CASSLIGFWDTNTEAFF. The DNA for the CDR3 is TGTGCCAGCAGCTTGATTGGGTTCTGGGACACGAACACTGAAGCTTTCTTT.